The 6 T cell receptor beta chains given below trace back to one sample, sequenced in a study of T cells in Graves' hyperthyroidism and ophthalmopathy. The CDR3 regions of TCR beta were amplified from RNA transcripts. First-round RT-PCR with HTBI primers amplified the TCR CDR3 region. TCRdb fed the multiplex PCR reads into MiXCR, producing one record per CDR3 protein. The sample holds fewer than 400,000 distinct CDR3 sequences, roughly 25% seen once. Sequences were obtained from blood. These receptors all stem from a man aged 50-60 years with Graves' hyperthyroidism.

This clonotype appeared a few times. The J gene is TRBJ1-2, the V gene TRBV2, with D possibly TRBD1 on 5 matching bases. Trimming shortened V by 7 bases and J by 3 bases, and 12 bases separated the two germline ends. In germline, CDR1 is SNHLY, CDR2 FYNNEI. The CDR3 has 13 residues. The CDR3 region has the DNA TGTGCCAGCACCCTCGACAGAGACTATGGCTACACCTTC. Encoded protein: CASTLDRDYGYTF.

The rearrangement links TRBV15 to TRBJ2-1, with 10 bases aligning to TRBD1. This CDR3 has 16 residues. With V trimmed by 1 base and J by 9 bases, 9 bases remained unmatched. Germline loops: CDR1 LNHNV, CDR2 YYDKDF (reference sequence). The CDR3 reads CATSRGTGGLRGEQFF. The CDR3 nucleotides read TGTGCCACCAGCAGAGGGACAGGGGGGTTAAGGGGTGAGCAGTTCTTC. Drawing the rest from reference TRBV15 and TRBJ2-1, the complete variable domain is DAMVIQNPRYQVTQFGKPVTLSCSQTLNHNVMYWYQQKSSQAPKLLFHYYDKDFNNEADTPDNFQSRRPNTSFCFLDIRSPGLGDTAMYLCATSRGTGGLRGEQFFGPGTRLTVL.

The CDR3 sequence: CASRPGRPLARSNTGELFF. The CDR3 DNA reads TGTGCCAGCAGGCCGGGGCGGCCACTAGCGCGGTCTAACACCGGGGAGCTGTTTTTT. The chain uses TRBV6-1 and TRBJ2-2; 7 bases are shared with TRBD2. V was clipped by 6 bases and J by 2 bases; unmatched bases: 18. The CDR3 consists of 19 residues. Germline V lookup: CDR1 MNHNS, CDR2 SASEGT.

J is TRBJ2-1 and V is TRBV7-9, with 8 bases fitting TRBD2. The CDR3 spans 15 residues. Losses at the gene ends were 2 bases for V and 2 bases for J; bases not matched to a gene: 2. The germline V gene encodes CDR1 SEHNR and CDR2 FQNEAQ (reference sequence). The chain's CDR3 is CASSLREGPYNEQFF. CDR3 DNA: TGTGCCAGCAGCTTACGGGAGGGACCCTACAATGAGCAGTTCTTC. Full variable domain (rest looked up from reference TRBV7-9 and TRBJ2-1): DTGVSQNPRHKITKRGQNVTFRCDPISEHNRLYWYRQTLGQGPEFLTYFQNEAQLEKSRLLSDRFSAERPKGSFSTLEIQRTEQGDSAMYLCASSLREGPYNEQFFGPGTRLTVL.

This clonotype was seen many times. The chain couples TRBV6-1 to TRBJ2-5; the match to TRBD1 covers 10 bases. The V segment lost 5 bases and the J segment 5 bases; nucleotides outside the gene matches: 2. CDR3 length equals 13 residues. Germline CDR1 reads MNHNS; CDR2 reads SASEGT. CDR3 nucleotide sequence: TGTGCCAGCAGTACGGACAGGGGGGAGACCCAGTACTTC. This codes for CASSTDRGETQYF.

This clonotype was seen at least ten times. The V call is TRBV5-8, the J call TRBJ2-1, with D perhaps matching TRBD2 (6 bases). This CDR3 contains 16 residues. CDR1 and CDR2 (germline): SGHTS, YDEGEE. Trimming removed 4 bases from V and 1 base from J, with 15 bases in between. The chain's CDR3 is CASSPGRSGSYNEQFF. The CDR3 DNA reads TGTGCCAGCAGCCCGGGGAGGAGCGGATCCTACAATGAGCAGTTCTTC.